The 3 T cell receptor beta chains given below trace back to one sample, sequenced in a study of response to subunit inactivated influenza vaccine. Each CDR3 protein is one row after TCRdb ran MiXCR on the RT-PCR reads. Of some 640,000 distinct CDR3 sequences in the sample, about 15% were seen once. This specimen was PBMCs from blood, taken 14 to 15 days before vaccination. The receptor set was obtained from a man between 50 and 59 years old who received an inactivated influenza vaccine.

In the case of this clonotype: The DNA is left out, because the CDR3 cannot be placed on it with certainty; the CDR3 is given as TCRdb lists it. This sequence joins TRBV5-1 and TRBJ2-5; the table gives TRBD1 as D, unverified against the DNA. The CDR3 is made up of 15 amino acids, end residues included. From germline, CDR1 is SGHRS and CDR2 YFSETQ. CDR3 in amino acids: CASSFGTGNGETEYF.

The chain is built from TRBV6-1 and TRBJ2-1, with D uncertain. The length of the CDR3 is 15 residues. The germline V gene encodes CDR1 MNHNS and CDR2 SASEGT. Trimming pared 5 bases from V and 10 bases from J, leaving 21 bases between. CDR3 amino acids: CASSTSPLGILEQFF. For the CDR3, the DNA is TGTGCCAGCAGTACCTCCCCCTTGGGCATCTTGGAGCAGTTCTTC.

This clonotype has only a few counts. The chain is built from TRBV28 and TRBJ2-1; a possible D gene is TRBD1 (6 bases). Trimming cost V 3 bases and J 2 bases, with 20 bases left between them. CDR3 length: 18 residues. The germline CDR1 and CDR2 sequences are MDHEN and SYDVKM. This chain's CDR3 is CASSFSYDLGQTYNEQFF. CDR3 DNA: TGTGCCAGCAGTTTCTCCTATGATCTCGGACAGACCTACAATGAGCAGTTCTTC. The whole variable domain, remainder taken from reference TRBV28 and TRBJ2-1, is DVKVTQSSRYLVKRTGEKVFLECVQDMDHENMFWYRQDPGLGLRLIYFSYDVKMKEKGDIPEGYSVSREKKERFSLILESASTNQTSMYLCASSFSYDLGQTYNEQFFGPGTRLTVL.